This record concerns one TCR beta chain sequence. Its antigen is currently unknown. This record comes from a study of cytomegalovirus exposure and HLA in healthy donors. General study points: Immune exposure information comprised only CMV serostatus. Equally common other TCR beta chains were less clonally expanded than HLA-associated ones, a later analysis found.

The PCR contained 60 Vbeta and 13 Jbeta primers. The repertoire was sequenced with immunoSEQ multiplex PCR; TCRdb's copy has only in-frame clones and lacks some. Counted here are about 270,000 clones, 72% occurring once; the ten biggest clones make up over 2%. Sampled while nominally healthy, donors likely had unrecorded immune exposures. This TCR derives from a female donor in good health and CMV-seronegative. Sequencing was done on a sample of PBMCs.

The CDR3 protein is CASRGGNGVYEQYF. CDR3 DNA: TGCGCCAGCCGAGGAGGGAACGGAGTATACGAGCAGTACTTC. The rearrangement uses TRBV5-1 and TRBJ2-7; a weak D match, TRBD2 (6 bases). The V end was cut by 7 bases, the J end by 4 bases, with 18 bases between. Germline assignment: CDR1 SGHRS and CDR2 YFSETQ. This CDR3 has 14 residues.